These 4 T cell receptor beta chains originate from one sample sequenced in a study of human T cells and chemical hapten exposure. The time point is: patch test 2, 6 weeks after DPC sensitization. The treatment is: therapeutic diphenylcyclopropenone sensitization with weekly scalp DPC. MiXCR was run by TCRdb on the RACE reads, yielding one entry per CDR3 protein. This table has about 73,000 distinct CDR3 sequences, around 7.9% appearing once. The source material was whole blood, sampled in connection with sensitization to the hapten diphenylcyclopropenone (DPC). The receptors derive from a woman in her forties or fifties with alopecia areata. Some clones in this sample may be carry-over from other donors' samples.

This clonotype was detected many times. J is TRBJ1-1 and V is TRBV12-3 or TRBV12-4; tentative D call: TRBD1 (5 bases). The CDR3 consists of 14 residues. The V and J ends lost 1 base and 0 bases respectively, with 6 bases between them. As DNA, the CDR3 is TGTGCCAGCAGTTTAGGACAGATGAACACTGAAGCTTTCTTT. This gives the protein CASSLGQMNTEAFF.

As regards this clonotype: A single base separates this from a much larger clone, so it may be a read error. The chain recombines TRBV4-1 with TRBJ1-3, with D possibly being TRBD1 (6 bases). Germline V gene lookup returns CDR1 MGHRA and CDR2 YSYEKL. This CDR3 spans 15 amino acids. The CDR3 reads CAGSQETAGAYTIYF. CDR3 sequence (DNA): TGCGCCGGCAGCCAAGAAACGGCAGGGGCGTACACCATATATTTT.

Only a few counts were recorded for this clonotype. V gene TRBV9 combines with J gene TRBJ2-3; D is possibly TRBD1 or TRBD2 (6 bases each). V dropped 0 bases and J dropped 3 bases, with 11 bases sitting between them. Per germline, CDR1 SGDLS and CDR2 YYNGEE. The CDR3 runs to 15 residues. The DNA of the CDR3 is TGTGCCAGCAGCGTAGAGGGGGGCTGGACAGATACGCAGTATTTT. Translating gives CASSVEGGWTDTQYF.

This clonotype showed up just a few times. The genes are TRBV27 and TRBJ2-7, with 7 bases lining up with TRBD2. The CDR3 is 12 residues long. With 2 bases clipped from V and 11 bases from J, the junction kept 6 bases outside the gene matches. CDR1 and CDR2 (germline): MNHEY, SMNVEV (reference sequence). DNA for the CDR3: TGTGCCAGCAGTTTACTCGCAGGGAGGGAGTACTTC. It encodes CASSLLAGREYF.